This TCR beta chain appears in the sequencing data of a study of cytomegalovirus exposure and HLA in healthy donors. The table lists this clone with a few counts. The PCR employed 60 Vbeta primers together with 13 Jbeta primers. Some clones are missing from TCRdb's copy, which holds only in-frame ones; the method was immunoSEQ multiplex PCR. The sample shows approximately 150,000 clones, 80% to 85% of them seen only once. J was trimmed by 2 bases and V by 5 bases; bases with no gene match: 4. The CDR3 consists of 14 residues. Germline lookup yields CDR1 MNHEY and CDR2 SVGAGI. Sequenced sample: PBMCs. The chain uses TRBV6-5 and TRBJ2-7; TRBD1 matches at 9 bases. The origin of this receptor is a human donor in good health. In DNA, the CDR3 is TGTGCCAGCAGTCCCCGGACAGGGGCCTACGAGCAGTACTTC. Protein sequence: CASSPRTGAYEQYF.